Given below is one T cell receptor (beta chain) in context. There are a few counts of this clonotype. It has no known antigen specificity. Base qualities are not recorded, but no much larger clone differs from it by a single base. Taken from cysteine to phenylalanine, the CDR3 has 14 residues. Here the CDR3 DNA is all that survives: 42 bases in frame from base 1. Via the germline V gene, CDR1 is SGHRS and CDR2 YFSETQ. The junction shows trimming of 4 bases on V and 2 bases on J, and the gene matches do not reach 5 bases of it. This sample's treatment or condition label indicates: allogeneic hematopoietic cell transplantation with graft depleted of TCRalphabeta T cells and CD19 B cells. TCRalphabeta/CD19-depleted allogeneic hematopoietic cell grafts were given to the transplant recipients, all of whom were children. The source of the sample is a study of T-cell reconstitution after alpha-beta-depleted transplantation in children (dated by TCRdb to between 2015 and 2016). Study-level background: Using TCR repertoire profiling, the study followed T-cell immune reconstitution in a quantitative way in children after TCRalphabeta/CD19-depleted allogeneic hematopoietic cell transplantation. The paper's findings and limits, for the study overall: Hyperexpanded clone frequencies declined over subsequent months; after one year, T-cell counts and TCRbeta diversity were mostly attributed to newly produced T cells. The apparently early recovery of alphabetaT-cell counts about two months after transplant reportedly depended on only several hundred rapidly expanded clones that came from non-depleted graft cells. In some patients, the high TCRbeta diversity seen at day 60 was put down to recipient T cells and intrathymic progenitors that had survived conditioning.

Library method: PCR. Sequenced on an Illumina HiSeq 2500. TCR libraries were prepared with molecular barcoding, using unique molecular identifiers to normalize TCRbeta repertoire quantification. The public reads were reanalyzed by TCRdb: fastp trimming at Q25, MiXCR alignment, in-frame beta chains only. Duplicate CDR3 protein sequences are folded into a single record with the most common DNA and genes. The sample has a few hundred thousand distinct CDR3 sequences on record, around 25% of them singletons. Approximately 9.9% of the sample comes from the top ten. This specimen was PBMCs, mostly from graft donor cells, taken 180 days after TCRalphabeta/CD19-depleted stem cell transplant. The origin of this receptor is a male patient between 5 and 17 years old who had a stem cell transplant for acute lymphoblastic leukemia, so the T cells may come from the graft donor. The V and J genes are TRBV5-1 and TRBJ2-5, with TRBD1 identical over 7 junction bases. The sequence in DNA is TGCGCCAGCAGCGTAGGACAGGATCAAGAGACCCAGTACTTC. Its amino acids are CASSVGQDQETQYF.